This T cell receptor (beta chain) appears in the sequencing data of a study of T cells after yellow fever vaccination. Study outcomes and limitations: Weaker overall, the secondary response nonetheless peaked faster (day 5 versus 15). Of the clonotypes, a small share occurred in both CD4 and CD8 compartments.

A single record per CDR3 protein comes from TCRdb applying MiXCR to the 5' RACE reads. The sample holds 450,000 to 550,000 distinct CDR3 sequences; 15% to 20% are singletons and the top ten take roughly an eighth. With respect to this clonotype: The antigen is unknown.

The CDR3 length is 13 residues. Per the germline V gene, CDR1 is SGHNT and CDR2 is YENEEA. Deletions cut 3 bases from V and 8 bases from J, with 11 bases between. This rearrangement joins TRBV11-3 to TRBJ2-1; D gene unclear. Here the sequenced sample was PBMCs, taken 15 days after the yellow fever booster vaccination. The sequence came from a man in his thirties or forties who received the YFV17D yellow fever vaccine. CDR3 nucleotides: TGTGCCAGCAGCTTTTTTCCCTCTGATGAGCAGTTCTTC. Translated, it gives CASSFFPSDEQFF.